A single sample is the source of the 20 T cell receptor beta chains below, sequenced in a study of blood T cell repertoires in COVID-19 (dated by TCRdb to about 2020). Receptors were amplified or captured by the immunoSEQ multiplex PCR assay. TCRdb retrieved this table from immuneACCESS and kept in-frame rearrangements only. Not all clones are present; in checked studies, unresolved V genes account for under half, and no reason is known for the remainder. This sample is represented by 83,000 or so clones; around 82% of them were singletons. Clones ranked in the top ten supply 20% to 25% of the sample. The sequencing input was peripheral blood. These receptors came from a human donor in a cohort sampled during active COVID-19.

The rearrangement uses TRBV5-1 and TRBJ1-5, with D possibly matching TRBD1 (5 bases). Germline CDR1 reads SGHRS; CDR2 reads YFSETQ. V dropped 5 bases and J dropped 6 bases, with 12 bases sitting between them. The CDR3 consists of 13 residues. The CDR3 is CASRKEQGQPQHF. CDR3 DNA: TGCGCCAGCAGAAAAGAGCAGGGTCAGCCCCAGCATTTT.

This clone has more than one count but fewer than ten. V usage is TRBV27 and J usage is TRBJ2-7; the match to TRBD1 covers 7 bases. V was pared by 3 bases and J by 3 bases, with 5 bases of the junction left unmatched. Germline loops: CDR1 MNHEY, CDR2 SMNVEV (reference sequence). CDR3 length: 14 residues. The chain's CDR3 is CASSFRPGGYEQYF. The CDR3, as DNA: TGTGCCAGCAGTTTTCGGCCAGGGGGCTACGAGCAGTACTTC.

The sample holds one count of this clone. The J gene is TRBJ2-7, the V gene TRBV6-5, with a possible D match to TRBD2 (6 bases). V was shortened by 7 bases and J by 1 base, with 14 bases between the two germline ends. This CDR3 is 14 amino acids long. Germline V gene lookup returns CDR1 MNHEY and CDR2 SVGAGI. The CDR3 region has the DNA TGTGCCAGCACCCCCCCGGGGGTTTCCTACGAGCAGTACTTC. Its translation: CASTPPGVSYEQYF.

This chain joins TRBV30 and TRBJ1-6; tentatively, D is TRBD1 (6 bases). The CDR3 is 14 amino acids. The germline CDR1 and CDR2 sequences are GTSNPN and SVGIG (reference sequence). With 3 bases removed from V and 0 bases from J, the gap between germline ends came to 6 bases. The CDR3 here is CAWRGGSYNSPLHF. In DNA, the CDR3 is TGTGCCTGGAGAGGGGGCTCCTATAATTCACCCCTCCACTTT.

This clone was counted a single time. This sequence joins TRBV18 and TRBJ1-1; 11 bases line up with TRBD1. J was trimmed by 4 bases and V by 5 bases; bases with no gene match: 3. The germline V gene encodes CDR1 KGHSH and CDR2 LQKENI. The CDR3 extends over 14 amino acids. The CDR3 reads CASSKGTGGTEAFF. The CDR3 DNA reads as TGTGCCAGCTCAAAAGGGACAGGGGGCACTGAAGCTTTCTTT.

V is TRBV20-1 and J is TRBJ2-5, with a tentative D call TRBD2 (6 bases). This CDR3 spans 14 amino acids. Germline V CDR1 and CDR2: DFQATT, SNEGSKA (reference sequence). V was cut by 3 bases and J by 2 bases, with 13 bases left in between. For the CDR3, the DNA is TGCAGTGCTAGTCCCCCGGGACTGCAAGAGACCCAGTACTTC. Its protein product is CSASPPGLQETQYF.

The chain recombines TRBV18 with TRBJ2-5; D is uncertain. CDR1 and CDR2 from the germline V gene are KGHSH and LQKENI. Trimming took off 3 bases at V and 5 bases at J, with 7 bases between the two ends. This CDR3 comprises 12 residues. The CDR3 spells CASSPRLETQYF. The CDR3 DNA sequence: TGTGCCAGCTCACCCCGGTTGGAGACCCAGTACTTC.

The genes are TRBV5-1 and TRBJ2-7; D may be TRBD2 (6 bases). This CDR3 has 12 amino acids. The V end lost 0 bases, the J end lost 5 bases, and 6 bases lay between the germline ends. Germline V gene lookup returns CDR1 SGHRS and CDR2 YFSETQ. The CDR3 reads CASSLGGDEQYF. The CDR3 DNA reads as TGCGCCAGCAGCTTGGGCGGGGACGAGCAGTACTTC.

This clone was seen a handful of times. The gene calls are TRBV3-1 (or the pseudogene TRBV3-2) and TRBJ2-3, with D perhaps TRBD2 (7 bases). This CDR3 has 16 residues. With 4 bases removed from V and 4 bases from J, the gap between germline ends came to 18 bases. CDR1 is LGHDT, CDR2 YNNKEL, per germline (reference sequence). CDR3 DNA: TGTGCCAGCAGCCCCCGAGGCGGCGGGGGCGCAGATACGCAGTATTTT. Its protein is CASSPRGGGGADTQYF.

This clone was observed a handful of times. This chain connects TRBV3-1 (or the pseudogene TRBV3-2) to TRBJ1-6; 8 bases are shared with TRBD1. CDR3 size: 14 residues. After removal of 6 bases from V and 10 bases from J, the junction contained 8 bases not matched to a gene. CDR1 is LGHDT and CDR2 is YNNKEL in the germline V gene (reference sequence). The CDR3 coding sequence is TGTGCCAGCAGATTCGGACAGGGCGGATCACCCCTCCACTTT. This translates into CASRFGQGGSPLHF.

This chain connects TRBV3-1 (or the pseudogene TRBV3-2) to TRBJ2-3; D unclear. V lost 5 bases and J lost 0, with 9 bases in between. The CDR3 extends over 14 amino acids. CDR1 LGHDT and CDR2 YNNKEL come from the germline V gene (reference sequence). CDR3 DNA sequence: TGTGCCAGCAGCGAGTCACCGAGCACAGATACGCAGTATTTT. Protein: CASSESPSTDTQYF.

The gene calls are TRBV28 and TRBJ2-3; no clear D gene. The CDR3 extends over 12 amino acids. The V end was cut by 6 bases, the J end by 1 base, with 5 bases between. The germline gives CDR1 MDHEN, CDR2 SYDVKM. The CDR3: CASSPGTDTQYF. As DNA, the CDR3 is TGTGCCAGCAGCCCCGGCACAGATACGCAGTATTTT.

This clone was observed a single time. CDR3 bases: TGTGCCAGCAGCTCAGAGGGGACTATTAATGAAAAACTGTTTTTT. This gives the protein CASSSEGTINEKLFF. The J gene is TRBJ1-4, the V gene TRBV11-2; possible D gene TRBD1, 5 bases. The CDR3 runs to 15 residues. The V and J ends lost 4 bases and 4 bases respectively, with 13 bases between them. Germline values: CDR1 SGHAT, CDR2 FQNNGV.

The chain couples TRBV28 to TRBJ1-5; no clear D gene. This CDR3 has 14 amino acids. Trimming shortened V by 3 bases and J by 4 bases, and 10 bases separated the two germline ends. Germline V lookup: CDR1 MDHEN, CDR2 SYDVKM. CDR3 sequence reads: CASSLRGGNQPQHF. The CDR3 DNA sequence: TGTGCCAGCAGTTTGCGGGGAGGAAATCAGCCCCAGCATTTT.

CDR3 loop: CAWSVRTGLYEQYF. The CDR3 coding sequence is TGTGCCTGGAGTGTCAGGACAGGGCTCTACGAGCAGTACTTC. V usage is TRBV30 and J usage is TRBJ2-7, with 8 nucleotides matching TRBD1. V gave up 0 bases and J gave up 3 bases; unmatched junction bases: 4. Looked up from germline, CDR1 is GTSNPN and CDR2 is SVGIG (reference sequence). The CDR3 consists of 14 residues.

The chain uses TRBV7-9 and TRBJ1-3, with 7 nucleotides matching TRBD1. Germline loops: CDR1 SEHNR, CDR2 FQNEAQ (reference sequence). This CDR3 spans 14 amino acids. Trimming cost V 5 bases and J 6 bases; bases outside gene matches: 7. For the CDR3, the DNA is TGTGCCAGCAGCCCCGGACAGGAGACAAACACCATATATTTT. It is translated as CASSPGQETNTIYF. The full variable domain, with the rest looked up from reference TRBV7-9 and TRBJ1-3, is DTGVSQNPRHKITKRGQNVTFRCDPISEHNRLYWYRQTLGQGPEFLTYFQNEAQLEKSRLLSDRFSAERPKGSFSTLEIQRTEQGDSAMYLCASSPGQETNTIYFGEGSWLTVV.

J is TRBJ2-3 and V is TRBV20-1; D gene uncertain. CDR3 length: 11 amino acids. In germline, CDR1 is DFQATT, CDR2 SNEGSKA (reference sequence). V shed 4 bases and J shed 4 bases, with 6 bases lying between them. The DNA for the CDR3 is TGCAGTGCTACTCCCCCAGATACGCAGTATTTT. It codes for CSATPPDTQYF.

The chain employs TRBV6-5 and TRBJ2-1; 11 bases map to TRBD2. J lost 6 bases, V lost 2 bases, and 6 bases had no gene match. Germline V lookup: CDR1 MNHEY, CDR2 SVGAGI. This CDR3 contains 16 residues. The CDR3 nucleotides are TGTGCCAGCAGTTACGGACTAGCGGGTTCGATCAATGAGCAGTTCTTC. Its protein product is CASSYGLAGSINEQFF.

The rearrangement joins TRBV5-1 to TRBJ2-5; D gene uncertain. The germline V gene has CDR1 SGHRS and CDR2 YFSETQ. V was trimmed by 4 bases and J by 4 bases, leaving 20 bases between them. This CDR3 is 16 amino acids long. The CDR3, as DNA: TGCGCCAGCAGCCCGCGGTCTACGAGAGGTTTAGAGACCCAGTACTTC. Translated: CASSPRSTRGLETQYF.

V usage is TRBV19 and J usage is TRBJ2-1; D may be TRBD2 (6 bases). Germline assignment: CDR1 LNHDA and CDR2 SQIVND (reference sequence). CDR3 size: 15 residues. V dropped 5 bases and J dropped 8 bases, with 19 bases sitting between them. This CDR3 reads CASSEAGLSGDEQFF. The CDR3 bases are TGTGCCAGTAGTGAGGCTGGACTTAGCGGCGATGAGCAGTTCTTC. Supplemented by reference TRBV19 and TRBJ2-1, the full variable domain reads DGGITQSPKYLFRKEGQNVTLSCEQNLNHDAMYWYRQDPGQGLRLIYYSQIVNDFQKGDIAEGYSVSREKKESFPLTVTSAQKNPTAFYLCASSEAGLSGDEQFFGPGTRLTVL.